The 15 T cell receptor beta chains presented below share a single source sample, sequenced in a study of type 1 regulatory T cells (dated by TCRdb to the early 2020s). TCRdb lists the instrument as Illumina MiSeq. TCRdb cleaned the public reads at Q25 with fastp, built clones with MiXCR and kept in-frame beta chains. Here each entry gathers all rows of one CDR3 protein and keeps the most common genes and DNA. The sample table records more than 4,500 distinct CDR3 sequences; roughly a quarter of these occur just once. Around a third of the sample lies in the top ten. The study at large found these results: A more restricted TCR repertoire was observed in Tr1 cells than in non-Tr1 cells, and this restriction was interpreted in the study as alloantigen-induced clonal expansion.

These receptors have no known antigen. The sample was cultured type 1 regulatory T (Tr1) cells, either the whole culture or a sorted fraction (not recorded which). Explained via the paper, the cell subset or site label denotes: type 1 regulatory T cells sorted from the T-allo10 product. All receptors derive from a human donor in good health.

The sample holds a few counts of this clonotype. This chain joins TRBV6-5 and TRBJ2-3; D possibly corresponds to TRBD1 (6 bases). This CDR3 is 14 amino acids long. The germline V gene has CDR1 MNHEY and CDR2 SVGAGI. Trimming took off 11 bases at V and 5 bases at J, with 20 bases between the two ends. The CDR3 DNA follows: TGTGCCGTACGGAGAGGGGGAATAGTAGATACGCAGTATTTT. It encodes CAVRRGGIVDTQYF.

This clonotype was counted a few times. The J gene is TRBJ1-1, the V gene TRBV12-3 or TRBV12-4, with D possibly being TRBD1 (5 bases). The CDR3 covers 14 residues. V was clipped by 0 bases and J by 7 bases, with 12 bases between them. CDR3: CASSLAGGVGEAFF. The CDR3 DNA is TGTGCCAGCAGTTTAGCAGGAGGGGTCGGTGAAGCTTTCTTT.

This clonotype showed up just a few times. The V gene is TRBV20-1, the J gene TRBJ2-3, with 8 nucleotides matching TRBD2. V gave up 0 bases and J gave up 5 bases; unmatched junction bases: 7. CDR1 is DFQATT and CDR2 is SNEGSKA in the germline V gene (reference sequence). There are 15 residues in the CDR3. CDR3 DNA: TGCAGTGCTAGAGACAGGACTAGCTCGGTAGATACGCAGTATTTT. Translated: CSARDRTSSVDTQYF.

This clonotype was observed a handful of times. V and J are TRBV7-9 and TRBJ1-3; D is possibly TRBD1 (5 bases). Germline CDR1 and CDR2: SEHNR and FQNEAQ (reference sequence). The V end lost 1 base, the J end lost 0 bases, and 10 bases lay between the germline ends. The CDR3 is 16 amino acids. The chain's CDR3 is CASSLVGVNSGNTIYF. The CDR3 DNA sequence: TGTGCCAGCAGCTTAGTAGGGGTAAACTCTGGAAACACCATATATTTT.

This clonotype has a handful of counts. CDR3 sequence (DNA): TGTGCCAGCAGCTTAAGGTCACAGGCCCTCCTCACAGATACGCAGTATTTT. This codes for CASSLRSQALLTDTQYF. V and J are TRBV7-9 and TRBJ2-3; D is perhaps TRBD1 (5 bases). Germline loops: CDR1 SEHNR, CDR2 FQNEAQ (reference sequence). V was clipped by 2 bases and J by 2 bases, with 17 bases between them. The length of the CDR3 is 17 residues.

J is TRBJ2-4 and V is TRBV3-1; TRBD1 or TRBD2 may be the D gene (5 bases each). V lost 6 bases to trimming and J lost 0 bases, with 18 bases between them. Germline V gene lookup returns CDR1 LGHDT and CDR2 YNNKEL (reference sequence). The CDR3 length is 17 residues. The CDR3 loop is CASSHISGRLAKNIQYF. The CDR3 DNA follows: TGTGCCAGCAGTCATATTTCGGGACGGCTAGCCAAAAACATTCAGTACTTC.

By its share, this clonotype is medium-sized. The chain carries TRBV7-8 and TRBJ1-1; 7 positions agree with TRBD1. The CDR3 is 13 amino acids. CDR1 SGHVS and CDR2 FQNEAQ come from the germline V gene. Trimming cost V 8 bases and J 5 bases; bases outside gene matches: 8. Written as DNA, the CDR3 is TGTGCCAGCGGAGACAGGGTCATAACTGAAGCTTTCTTT. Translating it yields CASGDRVITEAFF.

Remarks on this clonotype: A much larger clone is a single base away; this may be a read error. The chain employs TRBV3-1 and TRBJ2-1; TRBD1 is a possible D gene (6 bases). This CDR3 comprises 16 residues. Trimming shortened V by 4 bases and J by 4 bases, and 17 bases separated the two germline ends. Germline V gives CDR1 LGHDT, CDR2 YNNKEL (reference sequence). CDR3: CASSPPGAPGYNEQFF. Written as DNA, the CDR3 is TGTGCCAGCAGCCCCCCAGGGGCACCAGGGTACAATGAGCAGTTCTTC.

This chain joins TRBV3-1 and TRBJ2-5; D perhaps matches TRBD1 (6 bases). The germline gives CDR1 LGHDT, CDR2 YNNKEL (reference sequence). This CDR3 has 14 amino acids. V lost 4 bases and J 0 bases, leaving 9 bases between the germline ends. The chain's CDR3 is CASSRQGNQETQYF. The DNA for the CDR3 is TGTGCCAGCAGCCGCCAGGGGAACCAAGAGACCCAGTACTTC.

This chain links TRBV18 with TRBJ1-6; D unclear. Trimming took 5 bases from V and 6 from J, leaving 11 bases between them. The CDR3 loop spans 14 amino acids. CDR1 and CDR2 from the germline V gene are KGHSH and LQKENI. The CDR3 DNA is TGTGCCAGCTCAAGTCAAACCGTTAATTCACCCCTCCACTTT. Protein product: CASSSQTVNSPLHF.

The CDR3 bases are TGTGCCAGCAGTCTAACCTCCATCGAGCAGTACTTC. It encodes CASSLTSIEQYF. This rearrangement joins TRBV7-9 to TRBJ2-7; D unresolved. Trimming left V 6 bases short and J 6 bases short, with 12 bases between. Germline loops: CDR1 SEHNR, CDR2 FQNEAQ (reference sequence). There are 12 residues in the CDR3.

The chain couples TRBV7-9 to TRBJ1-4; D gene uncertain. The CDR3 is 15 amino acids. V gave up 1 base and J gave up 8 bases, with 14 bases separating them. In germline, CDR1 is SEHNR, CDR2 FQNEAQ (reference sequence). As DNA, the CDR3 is TGTGCCAGCAGCTTAGGGACCGGGCGAGGAGAAAAACTGTTTTTT. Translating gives CASSLGTGRGEKLFF.

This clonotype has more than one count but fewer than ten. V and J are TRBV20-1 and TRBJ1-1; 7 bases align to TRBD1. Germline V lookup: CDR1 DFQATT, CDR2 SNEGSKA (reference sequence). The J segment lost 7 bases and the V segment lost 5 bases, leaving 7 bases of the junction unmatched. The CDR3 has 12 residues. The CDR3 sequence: CSAPRGQVEAFF. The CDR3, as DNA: TGCAGTGCTCCCAGAGGACAGGTTGAAGCTTTCTTT.

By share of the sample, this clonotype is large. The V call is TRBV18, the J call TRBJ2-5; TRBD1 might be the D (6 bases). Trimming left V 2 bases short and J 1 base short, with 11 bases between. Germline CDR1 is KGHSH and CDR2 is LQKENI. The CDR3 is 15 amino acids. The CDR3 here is CASSPATGFQETQYF. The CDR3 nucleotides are TGTGCCAGCTCACCAGCGACAGGTTTCCAAGAGACCCAGTACTTC.

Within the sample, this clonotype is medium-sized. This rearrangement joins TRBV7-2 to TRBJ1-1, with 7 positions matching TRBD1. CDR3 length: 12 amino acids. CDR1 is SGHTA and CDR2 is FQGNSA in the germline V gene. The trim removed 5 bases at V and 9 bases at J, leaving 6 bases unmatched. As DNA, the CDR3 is TGTGCCAGCAGCCTTAGGACAGGAAAAGCTTTCTTT. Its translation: CASSLRTGKAFF.